The clone carrying this T cell receptor (beta chain) has only a few counts. The antigen is undetermined. The sample comes from a study of response to subunit inactivated influenza vaccine. Overall study results and limits: Only a handful of new T cells, the authors suggested, are recruited with each seasonal influenza vaccination.

In TCRdb, the RT-PCR reads were re-called with MiXCR into one record per CDR3 protein. This sample has roughly 650,000 distinct CDR3 sequences, with approximately 14% found just once. This CDR3 has 16 amino acids. Trimming removed 5 bases from V and 0 bases from J, with 15 bases in between. Looked up from germline, CDR1 is LNHDA and CDR2 is SQIVND (reference sequence). The sequenced sample was PBMCs from blood, obtained roughly 13 days after vaccination. The sequence derives from a man in his fifties or sixties who received an inactivated influenza vaccine. This chain connects TRBV19 to TRBJ2-3; D possibly corresponds to TRBD2 (6 bases). This chain's CDR3 is CASSPPGRGSTDTQYF. The CDR3, as DNA: TGTGCCAGTAGTCCCCCCGGACGGGGGAGCACAGATACGCAGTATTTT. Together with reference TRBV19 and TRBJ2-3, the CDR3 gives the full variable domain: DGGITQSPKYLFRKEGQNVTLSCEQNLNHDAMYWYRQDPGQGLRLIYYSQIVNDFQKGDIAEGYSVSREKKESFPLTVTSAQKNPTAFYLCASSPPGRGSTDTQYFGPGTRLTVL.